This T cell receptor beta chain comes out of a study of cytomegalovirus exposure and HLA in healthy donors. Overall study results and limits: Analyzed later, most CMV-associated TCR beta chains appeared HLA-restricted. V- and J-gene trimming of TCR beta was linked (in a later analysis) to a missense DCLRE1C variant.

In regard to this clone: The antigen is unknown.

In germline, CDR1 is KGHSH, CDR2 LQKENI. The length of the CDR3 is 14 residues. V gave up 2 bases and J gave up 0 bases, with 8 bases separating them. PCR involved 60 Vbeta and 13 Jbeta primers. Assay used: immunoSEQ multiplex PCR; TCRdb lists only in-frame clones, some missing. The sample shows 160,000 or so clones, approximately 80% of them seen only once. The source is a woman younger than 35 in good health and CMV-seronegative. J is TRBJ2-7 and V is TRBV18; tentatively, D is TRBD1 (6 bases). The specimen was PBMCs. The CDR3 sequence: CASSPTGTSYEQYF. CDR3 nucleotide sequence: TGTGCCAGCTCACCAACAGGGACCTCCTACGAGCAGTACTTC.